These 25 T cell receptor beta chains share one sample of origin, sequenced in a study of T cells in Graves' hyperthyroidism and ophthalmopathy. Amplified regions were TCR beta CDR3 sequences from RNA transcripts. An initial round of RT-PCR targeting the TCR CDR3 relied on the HTBI primer set. TCRdb reprocessed the multiplex PCR reads via MiXCR and lists one record per CDR3 protein. The data contain about 640,000 distinct CDR3 sequences, 45% of them singletons. Sequences were obtained from peripheral blood or thyroid tissue (not recorded which). These TCRs come from an adult man with Graves' disease, either hyperthyroidism or ophthalmopathy (not recorded which).

CDR3 in DNA: TGCAACCCTGGACAGACCATGGATCAGCCCCAGCATTTT. This translates into CNPGQTMDQPQHF. The V gene is TRBV29-1, the J gene TRBJ1-5; TRBD1 might be the D (6 bases). CDR1 and CDR2 from the germline V gene are SQVTM and ANQGSEA. The CDR3 consists of 13 residues. Full variable domain (outside the CDR3, taken from reference TRBV29-1 and TRBJ1-5): SAVISQKPSRDICQRGTSLTIQCQVDSQVTMMFWYRQQPGQSLTLIATANQGSEATYESGFVIDKFPISRPNLTFSTLTVSNMSPEDSSIYLCNPGQTMDQPQHFGDGTRLSIL.

V gene TRBV2 combines with J gene TRBJ2-2; 8 bases are a match to TRBD2. The length of the CDR3 is 16 residues. Germline CDR1 reads SNHLY; CDR2 reads FYNNEI. Unmatched junction bases numbered 7, after V lost 6 bases and J lost 1 base. For the CDR3, the DNA is TGTGCCAGCAGGAATTCTAGCGGGTGGAACACCGGGGAGCTGTTTTTT. This encodes CASRNSSGWNTGELFF.

This clonotype has a count of ten or more. The chain joins TRBV10-3 to TRBJ2-7, with 13 nucleotides matching TRBD2. J lost 2 bases, V lost 3 bases, and 4 bases had no gene match. The CDR3 loop spans 16 amino acids. From germline, CDR1 is ENHRY and CDR2 SYGVKD. The CDR3 DNA follows: TGTGCCATCAGTGACCGGACTAGCGGGAGTCCCTACGAGCAGTACTTC. Translating it yields CAISDRTSGSPYEQYF.

The chain links TRBV10-3 to TRBJ1-5; D remains ambiguous. Germline V gene lookup returns CDR1 ENHRY and CDR2 SYGVKD. The CDR3 runs 14 residues. V shed 0 bases and J shed 7 bases, with 10 bases lying between them. The CDR3 sequence: CAISESGGKQPQHF. CDR3 DNA: TGTGCCATCAGTGAGTCCGGAGGGAAGCAGCCCCAGCATTTT.

The chain couples TRBV29-1 to TRBJ1-1; TRBD1 matches at 10 bases. The CDR3 spans 14 residues. CDR1 is SQVTM and CDR2 is ANQGSEA in the germline V gene. V was pared by 7 bases and J by 4 bases, with 9 bases of the junction left unmatched. The CDR3 DNA sequence: TGCAGCGCCGTAGGGGACAGGGGCGGCACTGAAGCTTTCTTT. This codes for CSAVGDRGGTEAFF.

The chain couples TRBV9 to TRBJ1-6; D uncertain. V lost 5 bases to trimming and J lost 10 bases, with 16 bases between them. The CDR3 runs to 14 residues. Germline-derived CDR1 and CDR2 are SGDLS and YYNGEE. CDR3 DNA sequence: TGTGCCAGCAGTTACGCCGGGATTCGCTCACCCCTCCACTTT. Its translation: CASSYAGIRSPLHF.

This clonotype was counted only a few times. V is TRBV7-9 and J is TRBJ1-1; D remains unclear. The CDR3 spans 13 residues. Trimming left V 5 bases short and J 5 bases short, with 12 bases between. Germline-derived CDR1 and CDR2 are SEHNR and FQNEAQ (reference sequence). This chain's CDR3 is CASSHRVKTEAFF. CDR3 in DNA: TGTGCCAGCAGCCACCGCGTTAAGACTGAAGCTTTCTTT.

J is TRBJ1-1 and V is TRBV7-6; D might be TRBD1 (6 bases). The CDR3 spans 20 residues. Trimming took 5 bases from V and 3 from J, leaving 31 bases between them. In germline, CDR1 is SGHVS, CDR2 FNYEAQ. The CDR3: CASSIDPLWLTGKGDTEAFF. DNA of the CDR3: TGTGCCAGCAGCATCGACCCCTTATGGCTGACGGGAAAGGGGGACACTGAAGCTTTCTTT.

J is TRBJ1-1 and V is TRBV7-3, with unresolved D. Germline lookup yields CDR1 SGHTA and CDR2 FQGTGA. This CDR3 has 13 amino acids. The V and J ends lost 0 bases and 9 bases respectively, with 11 bases between them. CDR3 bases: TGTGCCAGCAGCTTAACGGCCCCGGGGAAAGCTTTCTTT. It yields the protein CASSLTAPGKAFF.

This clonotype occurred a few times. V gene TRBV20-1 combines with J gene TRBJ1-1; D is ambiguous. V was clipped by 7 bases and J by 1 base, with 10 bases between them. CDR1 DFQATT and CDR2 SNEGSKA come from the germline V gene (reference sequence). The CDR3 has 12 amino acids. The CDR3 DNA reads TGCAGTGGGTTTCGACAGAACACTGAAGCTTTCTTT. It codes for CSGFRQNTEAFF.

This clonotype was detected once. The chain is built from TRBV5-1 and TRBJ1-1, with 8 bases aligning to TRBD1. The CDR3 spans 14 residues. V was pared by 0 bases and J by 8 bases, with 6 bases of the junction left unmatched. The germline gives CDR1 SGHRS, CDR2 YFSETQ. The DNA of the CDR3 is TGCGCCAGCAGCTTGGGGTCAGGGGGCGCAGAAGCTTTCTTT. Its protein is CASSLGSGGAEAFF.

Remarks on this clonotype: Likely a read error: the CDR3 ends without its conserved phenylalanine or tryptophan. The V gene is TRBV29-1, the J gene TRBJ1-1; 8 nucleotides match TRBD1. The CDR3 has 13 amino acids. Losses at the gene ends were 3 bases for V and 0 bases for J; bases not matched to a gene: 0. Germline V gene data show CDR1 as SQVTM and CDR2 as ANQGSEA. CDR3 loop: CSVDRGLNTEAFL. The CDR3, as DNA: TGCAGCGTTGACAGGGGGCTGAACACTGAAGCTTTCCTT.

The V and J genes are TRBV25-1 and TRBJ2-7; tentatively, D is TRBD2 (7 bases). Trimming cost V 11 bases and J 6 bases, with 29 bases left between them. The CDR3 runs to 16 residues. Germline CDR1 MGHDK, CDR2 SYGVNS. CDR3 DNA sequence: TGTGCCTGGAGTGGGGGGGGACAAGGCCCTGGCGGCGAGCAGTACTTC. Protein: CAWSGGGQGPGGEQYF.

This clonotype appeared a few times. The J gene is TRBJ1-5, the V gene TRBV19; D is unresolved. Trimming took off 10 bases at V and 4 bases at J, with 17 bases between the two ends. This CDR3 region has 14 residues. CDR1 is LNHDA, CDR2 SQIVND, per germline (reference sequence). CDR3 sequence reads: CATSGGFWNQPQHF. CDR3 in DNA: TGTGCCACCTCCGGAGGATTTTGGAATCAGCCCCAGCATTTT.

The chain is built from TRBV7-8 and TRBJ2-7; no firm D call. CDR1 is SGHVS and CDR2 is FQNEAQ in the germline V gene. Between the trimmed V and J ends, which lost 7 bases and 6 bases, there was a span of 10 bases. This CDR3 has 11 residues. The DNA for the CDR3 is TGTGCCAGCACCCCGGTCGGCGAGCAGTACTTC. Translating gives CASTPVGEQYF.

V is TRBV6-1 and J is TRBJ1-1; perhaps TRBD1 as D (5 bases). This CDR3 region has 15 residues. CDR1 is MNHNS, CDR2 SASEGT, per germline. Deletions cut 5 bases from V and 6 bases from J, with 19 bases between. In DNA form, the CDR3 reads TGTGCCAGCAGTTACTCGGGCAGGGCGGGCGCTGAAGCTTTCTTT. It is translated as CASSYSGRAGAEAFF.

The chain recombines TRBV7-9 with TRBJ1-2; 7 bases fit TRBD1. CDR1 SEHNR and CDR2 FQNEAQ come from the germline V gene (reference sequence). With 5 bases clipped from V and 4 bases from J, the junction kept 22 bases outside the gene matches. The CDR3 extends over 19 amino acids. CDR3 nucleotides: TGTGCCAGCAGCGCTCGGACAGGAGCAGGGAAGTTGGTAGGCTATGGCTACACCTTC. The encoded protein is CASSARTGAGKLVGYGYTF.

The V and J genes are TRBV10-3 and TRBJ1-2, with a possible D match to TRBD1 (5 bases). V was trimmed by 5 bases and J by 5 bases, leaving 18 bases between them. This CDR3 is 15 amino acids long. CDR1 is ENHRY and CDR2 is SYGVKD in the germline V gene. In DNA form, the CDR3 reads TGTGCCATCAGTTCCACAGGAGACGGGGTATATGGCTACACCTTC. Translation: CAISSTGDGVYGYTF.

This rearrangement joins TRBV25-1 to TRBJ2-2, with 14 bases fitting TRBD2. CDR3 size: 16 residues. The germline CDR1 and CDR2 sequences are MGHDK and SYGVNS. V trimming: 8 bases; J trimming: 0 bases; junction bases outside the gene matches: 2. CDR3 loop: CASSGLAGANTGELFF. CDR3 nucleotides: TGTGCCAGCTCGGGACTAGCGGGAGCGAACACCGGGGAGCTGTTTTTT. The whole variable domain, remainder taken from reference TRBV25-1 and TRBJ2-2, is EADIYQTPRYLVIGTGKKITLECSQTMGHDKMYWYQQDPGMELHLIHYSYGVNSTEKGDLSSESTVSRIRTEHFPLTLESARPSHTSQYLCASSGLAGANTGELFFGEGSRLTVL.

The chain links TRBV25-1 to TRBJ1-2; no clear D gene. CDR1 is MGHDK, CDR2 SYGVNS, per germline. The CDR3 extends over 12 amino acids. Trimming shortened V by 5 bases and J by 4 bases, and 8 bases separated the two germline ends. The CDR3 loop reads CASSNDGYGYTF. CDR3 nucleotides: TGTGCCAGCAGTAATGACGGCTATGGCTACACCTTC.

The CDR3 sequence is CASTNEKLFF. The CDR3 DNA follows: TGTGCATCAACTAATGAAAAACTGTTTTTT. This rearrangement joins TRBV10-3 to TRBJ1-4; no definite D call. CDR1 ENHRY and CDR2 SYGVKD come from the germline V gene. The CDR3 loop spans 10 amino acids.

The rearrangement links TRBV27 to TRBJ1-5; D gene ambiguous. Between the trimmed V and J ends, which lost 5 bases and 3 bases, there was a span of 5 bases. This CDR3 spans 12 amino acids. The germline V gene encodes CDR1 MNHEY and CDR2 SMNVEV (reference sequence). The CDR3 bases are TGTGCCAGCAGTAAACCCAATCAGCCCCAGCATTTT. It encodes CASSKPNQPQHF.

The sample holds many counts of this clonotype. The chain links TRBV29-1 to TRBJ2-5, with D unresolved. V lost 2 bases and J lost 2, with 6 bases in between. The CDR3 is 12 residues long. The germline V gene has CDR1 SQVTM and CDR2 ANQGSEA. This CDR3 is CSVEQQQETQYF. The CDR3 region has the DNA TGCAGCGTTGAACAACAGCAAGAGACCCAGTACTTC.

A single count supports this clonotype. The chain joins TRBV2 to TRBJ1-1; TRBD1 agrees at 12 bases. Germline lookup yields CDR1 SNHLY and CDR2 FYNNEI. V trimming: 1 base; J trimming: 6 bases; junction bases outside the gene matches: 3. This CDR3 has 15 residues. The CDR3 nucleotides are TGTGCCAGCAGTGAAGTGGGACAGGGGGCATCTGAAGCTTTCTTT. Its protein product is CASSEVGQGASEAFF.

Many counts were recorded for this clonotype. The chain combines TRBV20-1 with TRBJ1-2; no clear D. Germline V gene sequence: CDR1 DFQATT, CDR2 SNEGSKA (reference sequence). This CDR3 comprises 14 residues. Deletions cut 1 base from V and 0 bases from J, with 9 bases between. DNA for the CDR3: TGCAGTGCTAGAGCCCAGGCATCTAACTATGGCTACACCTTC. It specifies CSARAQASNYGYTF.